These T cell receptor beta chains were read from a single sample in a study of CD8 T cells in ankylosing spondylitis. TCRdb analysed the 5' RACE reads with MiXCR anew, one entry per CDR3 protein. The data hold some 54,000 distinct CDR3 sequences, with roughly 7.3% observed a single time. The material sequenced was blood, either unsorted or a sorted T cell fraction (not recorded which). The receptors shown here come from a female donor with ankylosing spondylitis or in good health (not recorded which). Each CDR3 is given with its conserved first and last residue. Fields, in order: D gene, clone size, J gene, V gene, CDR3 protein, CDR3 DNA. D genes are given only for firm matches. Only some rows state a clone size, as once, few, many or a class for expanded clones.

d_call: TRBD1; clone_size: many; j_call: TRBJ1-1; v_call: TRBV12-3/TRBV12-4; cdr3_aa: CASSLVAGGEAFF; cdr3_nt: TGTGCCAGCAGTTTAGTGGCAGGGGGTGAAGCTTTCTTT
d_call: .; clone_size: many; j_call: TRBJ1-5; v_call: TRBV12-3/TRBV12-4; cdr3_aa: CASSSGTYNQPQHF; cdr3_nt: TGTGCCAGCAGCTCCGGGACCTATAATCAGCCCCAGCATTTT
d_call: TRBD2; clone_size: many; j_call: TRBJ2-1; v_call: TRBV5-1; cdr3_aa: CASSLMRGAIPYNEQFF; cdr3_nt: TGCGCCAGCAGCTTGATGCGGGGGGCCATCCCCTACAATGAGCAGTTCTTC
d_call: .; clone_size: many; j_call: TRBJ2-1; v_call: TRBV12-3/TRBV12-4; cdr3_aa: CASRYPTALDNEQFF; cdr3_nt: TGTGCCAGCAGGTACCCAACGGCGCTGGACAATGAGCAGTTCTTC
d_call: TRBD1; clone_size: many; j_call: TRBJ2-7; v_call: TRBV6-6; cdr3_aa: CASRTGTGGSYEQYF; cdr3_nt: TGTGCCAGCAGGACGGGGACAGGGGGGTCCTACGAGCAGTACTTC
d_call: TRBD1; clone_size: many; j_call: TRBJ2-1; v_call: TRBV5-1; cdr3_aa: CASSLQGTPYNEQFF; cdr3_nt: TGCGCCAGCAGCTTACAGGGGACGCCCTACAATGAGCAGTTCTTC
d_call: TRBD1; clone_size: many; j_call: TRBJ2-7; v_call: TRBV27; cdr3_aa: CASSTILPQGAYEQYF; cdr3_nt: TGTGCCAGCAGTACGATCTTGCCTCAGGGGGCCTACGAGCAGTACTTC
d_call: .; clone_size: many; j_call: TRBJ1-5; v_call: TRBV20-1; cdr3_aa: CSADSGSASNQPQHF; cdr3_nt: TGCAGTGCAGACTCGGGATCGGCGTCAAATCAGCCCCAGCATTTT
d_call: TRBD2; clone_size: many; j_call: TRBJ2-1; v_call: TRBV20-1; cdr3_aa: CSATLAGDNEQFF; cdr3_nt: TGCAGTGCTACCCTAGCGGGGGACAATGAGCAGTTCTTC
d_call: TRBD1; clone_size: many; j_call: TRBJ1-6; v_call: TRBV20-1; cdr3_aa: CSPGQGEGYNSPLHF; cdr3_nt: TGCAGCCCGGGACAGGGGGAGGGGTATAATTCACCCCTCCACTTT
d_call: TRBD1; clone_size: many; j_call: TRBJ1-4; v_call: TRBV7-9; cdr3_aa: CASSNHRGQGEKLFF; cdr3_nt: TGTGCCAGCAGCAATCACAGGGGGCAGGGTGAAAAACTGTTTTTT
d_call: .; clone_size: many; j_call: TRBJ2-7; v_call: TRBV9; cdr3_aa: CASSAGPTYEQYF; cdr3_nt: TGTGCCAGCAGCGCAGGGCCCACCTACGAGCAGTACTTC
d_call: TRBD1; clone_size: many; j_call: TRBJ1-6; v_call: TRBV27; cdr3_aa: CASSLEGARYSPLHF; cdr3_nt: TGTGCCAGCAGTTTAGAGGGGGCGCGATATTCACCCCTCCACTTT
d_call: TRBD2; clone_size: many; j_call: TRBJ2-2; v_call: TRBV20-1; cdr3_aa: CSASLAGGPGELFF; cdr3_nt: TGCAGTGCTTCATTAGCGGGGGGGCCCGGGGAGCTGTTTTTT
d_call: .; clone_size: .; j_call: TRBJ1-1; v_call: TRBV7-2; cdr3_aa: CASSFYSGDTEAFF; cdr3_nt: TGTGCCAGCAGCTTCTATTCCGGGGACACTGAAGCTTTCTTT
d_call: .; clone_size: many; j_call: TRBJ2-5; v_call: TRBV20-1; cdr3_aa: CSAFLQETQYF; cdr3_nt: TGCAGTGCTTTCCTCCAAGAGACCCAGTACTTC
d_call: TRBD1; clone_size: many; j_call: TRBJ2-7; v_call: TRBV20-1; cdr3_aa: CSASRQGVGREQYF; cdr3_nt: TGCAGTGCTAGCAGACAGGGGGTTGGTAGGGAGCAGTACTTC
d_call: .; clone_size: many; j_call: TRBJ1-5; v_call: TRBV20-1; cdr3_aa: CSARNRVNQPQHF; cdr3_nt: TGCAGTGCTAGAAACAGGGTCAATCAGCCCCAGCATTTT
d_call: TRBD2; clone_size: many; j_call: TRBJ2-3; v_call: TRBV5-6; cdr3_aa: CASSDSGGNTDTQYF; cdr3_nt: TGTGCCAGCAGCGATAGCGGGGGGAACACAGATACGCAGTATTTT
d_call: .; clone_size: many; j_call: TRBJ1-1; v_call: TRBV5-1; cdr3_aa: CASSLGQANTEAFF; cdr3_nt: TGCGCCAGCAGCTTGGGGCAGGCTAACACTGAAGCTTTCTTT
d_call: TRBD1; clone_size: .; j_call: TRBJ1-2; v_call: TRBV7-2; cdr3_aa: CASSLTGTGKVYTF; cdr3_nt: TGTGCCAGCAGCTTAACCGGGACAGGGAAAGTATACACCTTC
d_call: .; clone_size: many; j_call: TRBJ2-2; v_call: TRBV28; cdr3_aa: CASSGLPDTGELFF; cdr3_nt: TGTGCCAGCAGTGGCCTACCGGACACCGGGGAGCTGTTTTTT
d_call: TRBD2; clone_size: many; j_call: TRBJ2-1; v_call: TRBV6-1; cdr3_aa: CASKTGTSGYNEQFF; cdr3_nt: TGTGCCAGCAAGACCGGGACTAGCGGCTACAATGAGCAGTTCTTC
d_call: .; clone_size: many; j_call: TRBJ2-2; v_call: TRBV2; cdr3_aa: CASSEASATGELFF; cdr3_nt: TGTGCCAGCAGTGAAGCGTCGGCCACCGGGGAGCTGTTTTTT
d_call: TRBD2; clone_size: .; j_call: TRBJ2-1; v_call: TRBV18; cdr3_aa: CASSPMSGGAVEQFF; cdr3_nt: TGTGCCAGCTCACCAATGAGCGGGGGGGCCGTTGAGCAGTTCTTC
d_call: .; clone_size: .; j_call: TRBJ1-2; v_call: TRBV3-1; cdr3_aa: CASSQDGPEGYTF; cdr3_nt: TGTGCCAGCAGCCAAGATGGGCCGGAGGGCTACACCTTC
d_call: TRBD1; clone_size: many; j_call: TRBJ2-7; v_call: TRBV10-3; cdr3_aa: CAIRGTGTPEQYF; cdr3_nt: TGTGCCATCAGAGGGACAGGCACTCCCGAGCAGTACTTC
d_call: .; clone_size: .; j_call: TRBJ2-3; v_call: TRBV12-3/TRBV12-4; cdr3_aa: CASSGSGRGTQYF; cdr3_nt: TGTGCCAGCAGCGGGTCTGGTAGGGGTACGCAGTATTTT
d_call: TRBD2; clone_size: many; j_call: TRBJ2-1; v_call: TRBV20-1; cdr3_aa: CSVVDPRGNEQFF; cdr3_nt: TGCAGTGTCGTGGACCCGCGGGGGAATGAGCAGTTCTTC
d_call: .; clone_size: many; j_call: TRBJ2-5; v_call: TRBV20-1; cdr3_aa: CSARGLDRETQYF; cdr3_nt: TGCAGTGCTAGAGGACTGGACCGAGAGACCCAGTACTTC
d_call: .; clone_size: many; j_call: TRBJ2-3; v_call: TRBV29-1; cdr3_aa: CSVEPARASTDTQYF; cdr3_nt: TGCAGCGTTGAGCCAGCGCGCGCTAGCACAGATACGCAGTATTTT
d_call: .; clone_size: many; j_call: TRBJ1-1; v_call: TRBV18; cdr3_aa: CASSESRTLNTEAFF; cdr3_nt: TGTGCCAGCTCAGAATCCAGGACACTGAACACTGAAGCTTTCTTT
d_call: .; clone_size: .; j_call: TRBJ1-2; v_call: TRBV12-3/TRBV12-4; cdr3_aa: CASSPLLNGYTF; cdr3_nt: TGTGCCAGCAGTCCGCTTTTGAATGGCTACACCTTC
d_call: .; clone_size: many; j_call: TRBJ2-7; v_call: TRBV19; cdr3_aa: CASRPGRPVW; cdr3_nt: TGTGCCAGTAGACCGGGACGGCCCGTCTGG
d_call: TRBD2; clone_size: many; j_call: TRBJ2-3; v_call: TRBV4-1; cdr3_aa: CASSRTSGGTDTQYF; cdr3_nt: TGCGCCAGCAGCCGGACTAGCGGGGGGACAGATACGCAGTATTTT
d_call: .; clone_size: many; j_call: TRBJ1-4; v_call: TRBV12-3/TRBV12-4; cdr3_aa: CASSPFAEKLFF; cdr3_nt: TGTGCCAGCAGTCCCTTTGCTGAAAAACTGTTTTTT
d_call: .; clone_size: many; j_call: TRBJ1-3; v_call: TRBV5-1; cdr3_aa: CASSREGSGNTIYF; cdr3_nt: TGCGCCAGCAGCCGCGAGGGATCTGGAAACACCATATATTTT
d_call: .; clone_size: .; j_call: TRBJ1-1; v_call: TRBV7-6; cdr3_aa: CASSLDRDLMNTEAFF; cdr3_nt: TGTGCCAGCAGCTTAGACCGGGACCTCATGAACACTGAAGCTTTCTTT
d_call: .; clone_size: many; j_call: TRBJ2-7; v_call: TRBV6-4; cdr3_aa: CASSEGPGSYEQYF; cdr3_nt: TGTGCCAGCAGTGAGGGGCCGGGCTCCTACGAGCAGTACTTC
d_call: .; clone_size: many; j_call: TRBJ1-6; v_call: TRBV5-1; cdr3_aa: CASSLAGTSPLHF; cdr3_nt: TGCGCCAGCAGCTTGGCGGGGACTTCACCCCTCCACTTT